Shown below are 4 T cell receptor beta chains from a single sample sequenced in a study of T cells after yellow fever vaccination. TCRdb re-derived calls from the 5' RACE reads in MiXCR, one entry per CDR3 protein. Of 250,000 to 400,000 distinct CDR3 sequences in the sample, approximately 4% were seen once. The specimen was PBMCs, collected 5 days after the yellow fever booster vaccination. These receptor sequences come from a man aged 18 to 30 who received the YFV17D yellow fever vaccine.

This clonotype was counted a few times. The chain joins TRBV4-3 to TRBJ2-2; D is undetermined. The CDR3 extends over 13 amino acids. The germline V gene has CDR1 LGHNA and CDR2 YSLEER. V lost 1 base and J lost 6, with 6 bases in between. For the CDR3, the DNA is TGCGCCAGCAGCCAAGTTGTTGCCGGGGAGCTGTTTTTT. The encoded protein is CASSQVVAGELFF.

J is TRBJ1-1 and V is TRBV6-2 or TRBV6-3; the match to TRBD1 covers 10 bases. J gave up 4 bases and V 6 bases, and 2 bases lay outside the gene matches. Germline assignment: CDR1 MNHEY and CDR2 SVGEGT. The CDR3 extends over 13 amino acids. As DNA, the CDR3 is TGTGCCAGCAGCCGACAGGGGGCCACTGAAGCTTTCTTT. It encodes CASSRQGATEAFF.

This clonotype was observed many times. The gene calls are TRBV20-1 and TRBJ1-1; D may be TRBD1 (6 bases). The CDR3 runs to 13 residues. CDR1 is DFQATT, CDR2 SNEGSKA, per germline (reference sequence). V was shortened by 4 bases and J by 4 bases, with 13 bases between the two germline ends. CDR3 bases: TGCAGTGCTACGACGGGGGGCGGCACTGAAGCTTTCTTT. Translated: CSATTGGGTEAFF.

This clonotype turned up a few times. The V and J genes are TRBV20-1 and TRBJ1-6, with D unclear. The germline V and J ends were trimmed by 2 bases and 0 bases, with 14 bases remaining between them. Germline V gene lookup returns CDR1 DFQATT and CDR2 SNEGSKA (reference sequence). The CDR3 is made up of 17 amino acids. The DNA of the CDR3 is TGCAGTGCTAGACCCACCCCGAGCGGCTCCTATAATTCACCCCTCCACTTT. Protein sequence: CSARPTPSGSYNSPLHF.